Below are 28 T cell receptor beta chains sequenced from a single sample in a study of shared clonotypes between healthy human individuals. The repertoire was sequenced with immunoSEQ multiplex PCR; TCRdb's copy has only in-frame clones and lacks some. The sample shows roughly 2.1 million clones, more than 85% of them seen only once. Naive CD8 cells, CD45RO-negative and positively selected for CCR7, excluded terminally differentiated effector memory CD45RA+ cells. The sequenced sample was naive CD8+ T cells from PBMCs. These receptors all stem from a man younger than 35 in good health. Some clones in this sample may be carry-over from other donors' samples.

The V and J genes are TRBV9 and TRBJ2-7, with 13 positions matching TRBD2. V lost 3 bases to trimming and J lost 1 base; unmatched junction nucleotides: 4. Looked up from germline, CDR1 is SGDLS and CDR2 is YYNGEE. The CDR3 is 16 amino acids. Here the CDR3 DNA reads TGTGCCAGCAGCGAGGGACTAGCGGGGTTTTCCTACGAGCAGTACTTC. Translated: CASSEGLAGFSYEQYF.

The J gene is TRBJ1-2, the V gene TRBV29-1; 9 bases line up with TRBD1. Germline loops: CDR1 SQVTM, CDR2 ANQGSEA. V lost 3 bases and J lost 4; bases outside the gene matches: 9. There are 15 residues in the CDR3. Here the CDR3 reads CSVDKEGQGGYGYTF. Here the CDR3 DNA reads TGCAGCGTTGATAAAGAGGGACAGGGAGGCTATGGCTACACCTTC.

This chain connects TRBV13 to TRBJ2-2, with TRBD1 matching over 7 bases. The CDR3 spans 16 residues. The germline gives CDR1 PRHDT, CDR2 FYEKMQ (reference sequence). V trimming: 4 bases; J trimming: 0 bases; junction bases outside the gene matches: 5. The CDR3 loop reads CASSSWTGTNTGELFF. The CDR3 bases are TGTGCCAGCAGCTCCTGGACAGGAACGAACACCGGGGAGCTGTTTTTT.

This clone was counted only a few times. The V gene is TRBV10-2, the J gene TRBJ2-7; D is unclear. The V gene's germline CDR1 is WSHSY and CDR2 SAAADI. This CDR3 contains 12 residues. The V gene lost 4 bases and the J gene lost 0 bases, with 4 bases spanning the gap. The CDR3 DNA reads TGCGCCAGCAGTGGGATCTCCTACGAGCAGTACTTC. Translation: CASSGISYEQYF.

The chain has TRBV9 and TRBJ2-2; 14 bases fit TRBD2. V lost 3 bases and J lost 0; bases outside the gene matches: 1. The V gene's germline CDR1 is SGDLS and CDR2 YYNGEE. There are 17 residues in the CDR3. The CDR3 reads CASSGTSGRTNTGELFF. For the CDR3, the DNA is TGTGCCAGCAGCGGGACTAGCGGGAGGACGAACACCGGGGAGCTGTTTTTT.

In this sample, this clone turned up once. Other nucleotide sequences in the sample specify the same CDR3. This chain uses TRBV27 with TRBJ2-7; 7 bases match TRBD2. Germline values: CDR1 MNHEY, CDR2 SMNVEV (reference sequence). J lost 3 bases, V lost 5 bases, and 4 bases had no gene match. The CDR3 has 13 residues. In DNA, the CDR3 is TGTGCCAGCAGTGCCGGGACTAACTACGAGCAGTACTTC. Translation: CASSAGTNYEQYF.

The chain carries TRBV7-2 and TRBJ2-7, with 10 nucleotides matching TRBD2. The CDR3 covers 20 residues. Germline assignment: CDR1 SGHTA and CDR2 FQGNSA. J gave up 3 bases and V 0 bases, and 17 bases lay outside the gene matches. CDR3 nucleotide sequence: TGTGCCAGCAGCTTAGCCGAGCTGCCTAGCGGGAGTCTCCAGGGCTACGAGCAGTACTTC. It encodes CASSLAELPSGSLQGYEQYF.

On this clone: Distinct nucleotide sequences in the sample also encode this CDR3. The chain combines TRBV7-9 with TRBJ2-2; possibly TRBD1 for D (6 bases). V was pared by 5 bases and J by 0 bases, with 10 bases between. Germline V gene sequence: CDR1 SEHNR, CDR2 FQNEAQ (reference sequence). The CDR3 extends over 15 amino acids. CDR3 protein: CASSPRDTNTGELFF. CDR3 DNA: TGTGCCAGCAGCCCCAGGGACACGAACACCGGGGAGCTGTTTTTT.

CDR3 loop: CASTPSADGLVDGYTF. CDR3 coding DNA: TGTGCCAGCACCCCTTCGGCCGACGGTCTTGTGGATGGCTACACCTTC. V usage is TRBV27 and J usage is TRBJ1-2, with D unresolved. V was clipped by 7 bases and J by 6 bases, with 24 bases between them. This CDR3 is 16 amino acids long. Germline V gene lookup returns CDR1 MNHEY and CDR2 SMNVEV (reference sequence).

The chain recombines TRBV6-4 with TRBJ2-7; 8 bases map to TRBD2. The J segment lost 1 base and the V segment lost 8 bases, leaving 4 bases of the junction unmatched. CDR3 size: 13 residues. Germline V CDR1 and CDR2: MRHNA, SNTAGT. CDR3 bases: TGTGCCAGCGCGGGACTAGTGTCCTACGAGCAGTACTTC. It codes for CASAGLVSYEQYF.

This chain joins TRBV28 and TRBJ2-3; D is possibly TRBD2 (5 bases). Trimming took 5 bases from V and 1 from J, leaving 16 bases between them. Per germline, CDR1 MDHEN and CDR2 SYDVKM. The CDR3 totals 16 residues. The CDR3 nucleotides are TGTGCCAGCAGTCAACTAAGAGTCGGGGGCACAGATACGCAGTATTTT. It encodes CASSQLRVGGTDTQYF.

Of note for this clone: At the DNA level, this CDR3 is encoded by other sequences in the same sample as well. The V and J genes are TRBV29-1 and TRBJ2-7, with D tentatively TRBD2 (6 bases). The germline gives CDR1 SQVTM, CDR2 ANQGSEA. The CDR3 has 11 residues. Between the trimmed V and J ends, which lost 5 bases and 4 bases, there was a span of 9 bases. The CDR3: CSVRRDYEQYF. DNA for the CDR3: TGCAGCGTTAGGCGGGATTACGAGCAGTACTTC.

This clone was seen a handful of times. The chain combines TRBV28 with TRBJ1-2; no clear D. Germline CDR1 is MDHEN and CDR2 is SYDVKM. The CDR3 sequence is 13 residues long. V was cut by 3 bases and J by 8 bases, with 13 bases left in between. CDR3 in amino acids: CASSFERFVGYTF. CDR3 coding DNA: TGTGCCAGCAGTTTTGAGAGGTTCGTCGGCTACACCTTC.

The chain is built from TRBV7-6 and TRBJ2-1; TRBD2 matches 10 bases. The CDR3 length is 14 residues. Germline CDR1 reads SGHVS; CDR2 reads FNYEAQ. V dropped 8 bases and J dropped 6; count of bases not matched to a gene: 7. CDR3 coding DNA: TGTGCCAGCCGATTTTTAGCGGGAGGCAATGAGCAGTTCTTC. It encodes CASRFLAGGNEQFF.

To note about this clone: The identical CDR3 is also encoded by other nucleotide sequences in the sample. CDR3 amino acids: CASSVGGGSSYNEQFF. CDR3 DNA: TGTGCCAGCAGCGTAGGGGGCGGGAGCTCCTACAATGAGCAGTTCTTC. The rearrangement links TRBV9 to TRBJ2-1; TRBD2 matches at 7 bases. V lost 0 bases to trimming and J lost 0 bases; unmatched junction nucleotides: 3. Germline CDR1 and CDR2: SGDLS and YYNGEE. The CDR3 length is 16 residues.

The J gene is TRBJ2-3, the V gene TRBV9, with 10 nucleotides matching TRBD1. Unmatched junction bases numbered 10, after V lost 4 bases and J lost 2 bases. Germline-derived CDR1 and CDR2 are SGDLS and YYNGEE. The CDR3 loop spans 17 amino acids. The CDR3 nucleotides are TGTGCCAGCAGCCAAAGGTTGACAGGGGGCTTCACAGATACGCAGTATTTT. This translates into CASSQRLTGGFTDTQYF.

This chain connects TRBV4-2 to TRBJ1-3; D is unclear. This CDR3 has 13 amino acids. The V gene's germline CDR1 is LGHNA and CDR2 YNFKEQ. V was pared by 4 bases and J by 4 bases, with 8 bases between. In DNA form, the CDR3 reads TGTGCCAGCAGCCCCCCCCAGGGAAACACCATATATTTT. It encodes CASSPPQGNTIYF.

The chain has TRBV27 and TRBJ1-1, with a possible D match to TRBD1 (6 bases). Trimming removed 4 bases at V and 4 bases at J, with 13 bases between. The germline CDR1 and CDR2 sequences are MNHEY and SMNVEV (reference sequence). The CDR3 covers 14 residues. The CDR3 nucleotides are TGTGCCAGCAGTTGGGGGCGGAACCCCACTGAAGCTTTCTTT. Encoded protein: CASSWGRNPTEAFF.

J is TRBJ2-3 and V is TRBV9, with D hard to call. Germline CDR1 and CDR2: SGDLS and YYNGEE. The CDR3 extends over 14 amino acids. With 3 bases removed from V and 1 base from J, the gap between germline ends came to 9 bases. The chain's CDR3 is CASSGTGRTDTQYF. The CDR3, as DNA: TGTGCCAGCAGCGGAACCGGCCGCACAGATACGCAGTATTTT.

CDR3 protein: CASSLIRSGPYEQYF. CDR3 nucleotides: TGTGCCAGCAGTTTAATCCGATCGGGGCCCTACGAGCAGTACTTC. V and J are TRBV28 and TRBJ2-7, with D perhaps TRBD1 or TRBD2 (5 bases each). CDR1 and CDR2 (germline): MDHEN, SYDVKM. CDR3 size: 15 residues. Trimming shortened V by 2 bases and J by 2 bases, and 13 bases separated the two germline ends.

V usage is TRBV4-1 and J usage is TRBJ2-7; D not resolved. Between the trimmed V and J ends, which lost 1 base and 4 bases, there was a span of 11 bases. Germline V CDR1 and CDR2: MGHRA, YSYEKL. The CDR3 has 14 residues. The CDR3 here is CASSQVIGPYEQYF. DNA of the CDR3: TGCGCCAGCAGCCAAGTGATAGGGCCGTACGAGCAGTACTTC.

The V call is TRBV27, the J call TRBJ2-1; TRBD2 is a possible D gene (7 bases). V shed 6 bases and J shed 4 bases, with 16 bases lying between them. This CDR3 region has 15 residues. Germline CDR1 is MNHEY and CDR2 is SMNVEV (reference sequence). The chain's CDR3 is CASRLVGGGYNEQFF. CDR3 bases: TGTGCCAGCAGGCTGGTGGGAGGGGGATACAATGAGCAGTTCTTC.

As for this clone: At the DNA level, this CDR3 is encoded by other sequences in the same sample as well. The chain is built from TRBV27 and TRBJ2-7; 11 nucleotides line up with TRBD2. Germline CDR1 is MNHEY and CDR2 is SMNVEV (reference sequence). This CDR3 has 15 amino acids. J lost 3 bases, V lost 1 base, and 2 bases had no gene match. Here the CDR3 reads CASSLYLAGGYEQYF. DNA of the CDR3: TGTGCCAGCAGTTTATATCTAGCGGGAGGCTACGAGCAGTACTTC.

This clone appeared a single time. J is TRBJ2-2 and V is TRBV27; D possibly corresponds to TRBD2 (6 bases). The CDR3 totals 15 residues. V was shortened by 2 bases and J by 4 bases, with 11 bases between the two germline ends. CDR1 and CDR2 from the germline V gene are MNHEY and SMNVEV (reference sequence). CDR3 sequence reads: CASSLGGLSTGELFF. CDR3 nucleotides: TGTGCCAGCAGTTTAGGTGGACTAAGCACCGGGGAGCTGTTTTTT.

The rearrangement links TRBV21-1 to TRBJ1-2; the table's D call TRBD1 went unverified against the DNA. TRBV21-1 is reported as a pseudogene. This CDR3 has 15 amino acids. CDR3 sequence reads: CASSKDRRQNYGYTF. The CDR3 DNA is TGTGCCAGCAGCAAAGACAGACGGCAGAACTATGGCTACACCTTC.

J is TRBJ2-1 and V is TRBV11-2, with unresolved D. The CDR3 length is 11 residues. V lost 3 bases and J lost 12, with 9 bases in between. CDR1 is SGHAT, CDR2 FQNNGV, per germline. The CDR3 DNA reads as TGTGCCAGCAGCTTGGGGAAACCGCAGTTCTTC. Encoded protein: CASSLGKPQFF.

Note on this clone: Other DNA sequences in this sample translate to the same CDR3. The J gene is TRBJ2-3, the V gene TRBV27, with D unresolved. The CDR3 is 13 amino acids. Trimming removed 2 bases from V and 1 base from J, with 4 bases in between. Germline V lookup: CDR1 MNHEY, CDR2 SMNVEV (reference sequence). CDR3 protein: CASSLRGTDTQYF. The CDR3 DNA is TGTGCCAGCAGTTTACGGGGCACAGATACGCAGTATTTT.

The chain recombines TRBV27 with TRBJ2-1; no clear D. Germline V gives CDR1 MNHEY, CDR2 SMNVEV (reference sequence). V lost 3 bases to trimming and J lost 6 bases, with 9 bases between them. The CDR3 has 13 residues. As DNA, the CDR3 is TGTGCCAGCAGTTTTTCTACTCTCAATGAGCAGTTCTTC. Translation gives CASSFSTLNEQFF.